This T cell receptor (beta chain) is from a study of T cells in Graves' hyperthyroidism and ophthalmopathy. From RNA transcripts, TCR beta CDR3 regions were amplified. An initial round of RT-PCR targeting the TCR CDR3 relied on the HTBI primer set. TCRdb called the multiplex PCR reads again in MiXCR, with one record for every CDR3 protein. This sample has around 420,000 distinct CDR3 sequences, with approximately 14% found just once. This CDR3 comprises 15 residues. V trimming: 5 bases; J trimming: 4 bases; junction bases outside the gene matches: 5. This clonotype has more than one count but fewer than ten.

This chain links TRBV12-3 or TRBV12-4 with TRBJ2-1, with TRBD1 identical over 10 bases. What was sequenced was blood. This TCR was sampled from a woman aged 18-29 years with Graves' hyperthyroidism. CDR3 protein: CASSAGDRGYNEQFF. The CDR3 DNA follows: TGTGCCAGCAGTGCTGGGGACAGGGGTTACAATGAGCAGTTCTTC.